What follows is one TCR beta chain and its context. Its target is unknown. This CDR3 has 14 amino acids. Trimming removed 6 bases at V and 2 bases at J, with 14 bases between. Germline CDR1 is ENHRY and CDR2 is SYGVKD. The data belong to a study of OX40 agonist ivuxolimab in advanced cancers. Here immunoSEQ multiplex PCR was the method, and the copy in TCRdb shows in-frame clones only, minus some. The data hold 70,000 to 85,000 clones, with around 90% observed a single time. General study points: Both blood CD4+ and CD8+ T cells showed clonal growth by week 6 at 0.1 to 3.0 mg/kg. Some of the nonresponding patients also showed low levels of normalized T-cell clonal expansion.

The source was CD4+ or CD8+ T cells sorted from blood, collected in a trial of the OX40 agonist ivuxolimab. V and J are TRBV10-3 and TRBJ2-7; a weak D match, TRBD2 (6 bases). The source is an adult with an advanced solid tumor such as melanoma, head and neck, liver or kidney cancer. The DNA for the CDR3 is TGTGCCATCAGCCTTAGCGGCACCCCCTACGAGCAGTACTTC. Protein sequence: CAISLSGTPYEQYF.